Presented here are 4 T cell receptor beta chains from one specimen sequenced in a study of cytomegalovirus exposure and HLA in healthy donors. Vbeta (60) and Jbeta (13) primers were used in the PCR. The repertoire was sequenced with immunoSEQ multiplex PCR; TCRdb's copy has only in-frame clones and lacks some. Among about 120,000 clones listed, more than 60% were seen once. Input material: PBMCs. These TCRs come from a man in his forties in good health and CMV-seropositive.

The V gene is TRBV11-2, the J gene TRBJ2-6, with a tentative D call TRBD1 (5 bases). CDR1 and CDR2 from the germline V gene are SGHAT and FQNNGV. V dropped 8 bases and J dropped 5 bases, with 10 bases sitting between them. The CDR3 contains 13 residues. Written as DNA, the CDR3 is TGTGCCAGCGGGGCTTACCGGGCCAACGTCCTGACTTTC. Amino acids: CASGAYRANVLTF.

The chain is built from TRBV6-5 and TRBJ2-3, with a weak D call TRBD1 (5 bases). Germline V gene data show CDR1 as MNHEY and CDR2 as SVGAGI. V was pared by 2 bases and J by 1 base, with 10 bases between. CDR3 length: 15 residues. CDR3 bases: TGTGCCAGCAGTTACGTGGGGCCCGGCACAGATACGCAGTATTTT. This codes for CASSYVGPGTDTQYF.

There are a few counts of this clone. The V and J genes are TRBV5-1 and TRBJ1-5; 7 bases align to TRBD1. The CDR3 is made up of 13 amino acids. V dropped 4 bases and J dropped 4; count of bases not matched to a gene: 2. CDR1 and CDR2 (germline): SGHRS, YFSETQ. CDR3 loop: CASSEGANQPQHF. In nucleotides, the CDR3 is TGCGCCAGCAGCGAGGGGGCTAATCAGCCCCAGCATTTT.

The chain combines TRBV5-4 with TRBJ2-1; 7 bases match TRBD1. With 4 bases clipped from V and 5 bases from J, the junction kept 12 bases outside the gene matches. CDR3 size: 16 residues. The germline gives CDR1 SGHNT, CDR2 YYREEE (reference sequence). For the CDR3, the DNA is TGTGCCAGCAGCCAACCACCGGGACAGATAAACAATGAGCAGTTCTTC. Its protein is CASSQPPGQINNEQFF.